This T cell receptor beta chain was sequenced in a study of monozygotic twins with inflammatory bowel disease. cDNA was produced in eight separate reactions per sample. TCRdb processed the 5' RACE reads again and assigns one entry to each CDR3 protein, with no DNA. The record lists under 350,000 distinct CDR3 sequences, of which the ten most abundant hold 5.6%. With no T cell sorting beforehand, total RNA was isolated from whole blood. This clonotype was obtained from a human donor with ulcerative colitis or Crohn's disease, or a healthy co-twin of an affected twin (not recorded which). The sequenced sample was blood.

CDR3 protein: CASSPRGASSYEQYF. The gene calls are TRBV5-4 and TRBJ2-7; TCRdb gives TRBD2 as the D gene, but with no DNA this cannot be confirmed. The length of the CDR3 is 15 residues. Germline lookup yields CDR1 SGHNT and CDR2 YYREEE (reference sequence).